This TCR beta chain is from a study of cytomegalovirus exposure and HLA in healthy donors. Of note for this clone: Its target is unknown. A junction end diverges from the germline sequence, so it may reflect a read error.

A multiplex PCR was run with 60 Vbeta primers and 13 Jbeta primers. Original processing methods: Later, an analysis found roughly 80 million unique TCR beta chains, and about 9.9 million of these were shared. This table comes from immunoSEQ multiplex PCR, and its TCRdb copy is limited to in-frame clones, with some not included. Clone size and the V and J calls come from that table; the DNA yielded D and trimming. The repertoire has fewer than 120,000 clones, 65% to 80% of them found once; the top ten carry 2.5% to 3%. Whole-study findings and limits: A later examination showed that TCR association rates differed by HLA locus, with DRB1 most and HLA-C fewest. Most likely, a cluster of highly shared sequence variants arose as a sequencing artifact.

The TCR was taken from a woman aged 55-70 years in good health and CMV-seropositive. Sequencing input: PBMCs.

For the CDR3, the DNA is TGTGCCAGCAGCGTAGGGGGAGGCAACTACGCGCAGTACTTC. It translates to CASSVGGGNYAQYF. V gene TRBV9 combines with J gene TRBJ2-7; D possibly corresponds to TRBD2 (6 bases). This CDR3 is 14 amino acids long. Germline CDR1 SGDLS, CDR2 YYNGEE.